This T cell receptor (beta chain) appears in the sequencing data of a study of T-cell reconstitution after alpha-beta-depleted transplantation in children. CDR1 and CDR2 from the germline V gene are SGHRS and YFSETQ. With V trimmed by 4 bases and J by 6 bases, 5 bases remained unmatched. The CDR3 is 14 amino acids. Only a few counts were recorded for this clonotype. TCRbeta library construction was performed incorporating unique molecular identifiers. MiXCR was run by TCRdb on the PCR reads, yielding one entry per CDR3 protein. The data hold under 450,000 distinct CDR3 sequences, with roughly 13% observed a single time.

Sequencing was performed on PBMCs, taken from the stem cell graft. The sequence was collected from a human donor who donated a stem cell graft to a child with Fanconi anemia. The gene calls are TRBV5-1 and TRBJ2-1, with 9 bases matching TRBD2. The CDR3 nucleotides read TGCGCCAGCAGCGCCGGGACTAGCTTCAATGAGCAGTTCTTC. Translating gives CASSAGTSFNEQFF.